The clone carrying this T cell receptor (beta chain) was found many times. The target antigen is unknown. CDR3 size: 16 residues. Looked up from germline, CDR1 is WNHNN and CDR2 is SYGVQD (reference sequence). V was clipped by 8 bases and J by 3 bases; unmatched bases: 16. Fresh 10 ml peripheral blood yielded PBMCs. The record originates from a study of T cells in Graves' hyperthyroidism and ophthalmopathy. Study context: Peripheral blood was drawn at first diagnosis, prior to all treatment. Study results and limitations: Onset of ophthalmopathy came a median roughly 6.5 months after the model predicted it. Blood also held most thyroid clonotypes expanded beyond 0.001.

Amplified TCR beta CDR3 regions derived from RNA transcripts. With the HTBI primer set, the TCR CDR3 went through a first round of RT-PCR. TCRdb reprocessed the multiplex PCR reads via MiXCR and lists one record per CDR3 protein. The data hold over 350,000 distinct CDR3 sequences, with roughly 14% observed a single time. The chain has TRBV10-1 and TRBJ2-7, with 7 positions matching TRBD2. The TCR originated in a man between 18 and 35 years old with Graves' ophthalmopathy. The sequenced sample consisted of blood. CDR3 loop: CASSSGKYKKNYEQYF. The CDR3 DNA follows: TGCGCCAGCTCCAGCGGGAAGTATAAAAAAAACTACGAGCAGTACTTC.